This T cell receptor (beta chain) was observed in a study of T cells in lung cancer brain metastases. Across the study: Primary and brain metastasis specimens were taken a median around 300 days apart. General observations from the study: Few clones were shared between paired lesions (mean Morisita approximately 0.25); most were lesion-specific. Brain metastases had fewer unique productive clones than primaries (median approximately 1,600 versus 4,100).

The CDR3 covers 13 residues. The V end was cut by 2 bases, the J end by 5 bases, with 9 bases between. Per germline, CDR1 PRHDT and CDR2 FYEKMQ (reference sequence). This clone was seen only once. Its specificity is unknown. The repertoire was sequenced with immunoSEQ multiplex PCR; TCRdb's copy has only in-frame clones and lacks some. The table has roughly 1,700 clones, 85% to 90% seen once; the top ten hold roughly 6.3%. The chain has TRBV13 and TRBJ2-5; D gene ambiguous. Source material: tumor tissue from a brain metastasis. The origin of this receptor is a man between 60 and 75 years old with non-small cell lung cancer that had spread to the brain. The CDR3 spells CASSLSGPETQYF. Here the CDR3 DNA reads TGTGCCAGCAGCTTATCTGGGCCGGAGACCCAGTACTTC.